Listed here are 18 T cell receptor beta chains from one sample, sequenced in a study of blood T cell repertoires in COVID-19. Using immunoSEQ multiplex PCR, the repertoire was profiled, and TCRdb retains in-frame clones only, with some absent. The sample lists 300,000 to 350,000 clones; approximately 86% were seen once. The sequenced sample was peripheral blood. These receptors all stem from a man aged 25 to 40 with COVID-19, enrolled during active disease.

The V call is TRBV28, the J call TRBJ2-7, with D perhaps TRBD2 (6 bases). Trimming took off 4 bases at V and 2 bases at J, with 21 bases between the two ends. The germline V gene encodes CDR1 MDHEN and CDR2 SYDVKM. The CDR3 is made up of 17 amino acids. The CDR3 sequence is CASSSPRAGLGAYEQYF. The CDR3 DNA follows: TGTGCCAGCAGTTCCCCGCGGGCGGGGTTGGGTGCCTACGAGCAGTACTTC.

This clone showed up just a few times. The chain recombines TRBV5-5 with TRBJ2-1; the match to TRBD1 covers 12 bases. From germline, CDR1 is SGHKS and CDR2 YYEKEE (reference sequence). The CDR3 runs 19 residues. Trimming cost V 0 bases and J 0 bases; bases outside gene matches: 7. The DNA of the CDR3 is TGTGCCAGCAGCTTGGCCGGGACAGGGGGCGTCAGCTCCTACAATGAGCAGTTCTTC. This sequence encodes CASSLAGTGGVSSYNEQFF.

In its sample, this clone was seen once. The CDR3 reads CASSQDPRGGNYEQYF. DNA for the CDR3: TGTGCCAGCAGCCAAGATCCCCGGGGGGGGAACTACGAGCAGTACTTC. The genes are TRBV4-2 and TRBJ2-7; 8 nucleotides align to TRBD2. The V gene end was trimmed by 0 bases and the J gene end by 3 bases; junction bases not matched to a gene: 7. Germline CDR1 reads LGHNA; CDR2 reads YNFKEQ. This CDR3 contains 16 residues.

CDR3 DNA sequence: TGTGCCAGCAGTTACCCGGGACTAGCGGGAGGGCTCTACGAGCAGTACTTC. Translation: CASSYPGLAGGLYEQYF. The V and J genes are TRBV6-2 or TRBV6-3 and TRBJ2-7, with 16 bases matching TRBD2. J gave up 3 bases and V 2 bases, and 4 bases lay outside the gene matches. Germline V lookup: CDR1 MNHEY, CDR2 SVGEGT. CDR3 length equals 17 residues.

CDR3 protein: CASTFTSLINEQFF. CDR3 coding DNA: TGTGCCAGCACTTTCACTAGTTTAATCAATGAGCAGTTCTTC. V and J are TRBV28 and TRBJ2-1, with D maybe TRBD2 (5 bases). With 7 bases removed from V and 6 bases from J, the gap between germline ends came to 16 bases. Germline CDR1 reads MDHEN; CDR2 reads SYDVKM. This CDR3 is built from 14 residues.

This chain connects TRBV20-1 to TRBJ1-2; 7 nucleotides line up with TRBD1. Germline CDR1 DFQATT, CDR2 SNEGSKA (reference sequence). The CDR3 spans 14 residues. V shed 3 bases, J shed 1 base, and the junction held 5 bases outside the gene matches. The CDR3 DNA reads TGCAGTGCTAGTATCTCAGGGGGTAACTATGGCTACACCTTC. Its protein product is CSASISGGNYGYTF.

In its sample, this clone was seen a few times. The chain joins TRBV19 to TRBJ2-4; maybe TRBD1 (6 bases). In germline, CDR1 is LNHDA, CDR2 SQIVND (reference sequence). V was cut by 2 bases and J by 2 bases, with 10 bases left in between. CDR3 size: 15 residues. Here the CDR3 DNA reads TGTGCCAGTAGTATATATGGGACATCCAAAAACATTCAGTACTTC. It yields the protein CASSIYGTSKNIQYF.

This chain joins TRBV10-3 and TRBJ1-2, with TRBD1 identical over 8 bases. J lost 4 bases, V lost 0 bases, and 7 bases had no gene match. CDR1 is ENHRY, CDR2 SYGVKD, per germline. The CDR3 is 16 amino acids. CDR3 DNA sequence: TGTGCCATCAGTGAGTCGACTCCGGGACAGGCCTATGGCTACACCTTC. Translating it yields CAISESTPGQAYGYTF.

J is TRBJ1-1 and V is TRBV18; D not resolved. Germline V CDR1 and CDR2: KGHSH, LQKENI. V dropped 8 bases and J dropped 0 bases, with 10 bases sitting between them. This CDR3 comprises 13 residues. The CDR3 loop is CASLSEVNTEAFF. CDR3 DNA sequence: TGTGCCAGCCTAAGCGAAGTGAACACTGAAGCTTTCTTT.

The V call is TRBV5-4, the J call TRBJ2-1; 10 bases line up with TRBD1. The germline V gene encodes CDR1 SGHNT and CDR2 YYREEE (reference sequence). V shed 4 bases, J shed 12 bases, and the junction held 4 bases outside the gene matches. The CDR3 runs 12 residues. This CDR3 is CASSAGTGAQFF. The CDR3 DNA follows: TGTGCCAGCAGCGCGGGGACAGGGGCGCAGTTCTTC.

The chain has TRBV28 and TRBJ1-2; TRBD1 is a possible D gene (5 bases). From germline, CDR1 is MDHEN and CDR2 SYDVKM. The CDR3 has 12 amino acids. Deletions cut 8 bases from V and 4 bases from J, with 11 bases between. DNA of the CDR3: TGTGCCAGCCAGACAGAGATCTATGGCTACACCTTC. It specifies CASQTEIYGYTF.

The chain is built from TRBV5-6 and TRBJ2-7, with D possibly being TRBD2 (6 bases). Trimming left V 2 bases short and J 0 bases short, with 9 bases between. CDR3 length: 14 amino acids. Per germline, CDR1 SGHDT and CDR2 YYEEEE. The CDR3 sequence: CASSFGGPSYEQYF. The CDR3 nucleotides are TGTGCCAGCAGCTTCGGGGGACCCTCCTACGAGCAGTACTTC.

In nucleotides, the CDR3 is TGTGCCAGTAGTAACGGGTCTCCTAACGAGCAGTACTTC. Translation: CASSNGSPNEQYF. The rearrangement links TRBV19 to TRBJ2-7, with D uncertain. In germline, CDR1 is LNHDA, CDR2 SQIVND (reference sequence). CDR3 length: 13 residues. Deletions cut 4 bases from V and 5 bases from J, with 12 bases between.

This clone was picked up many times. The chain employs TRBV30 and TRBJ2-1, with a weak D call TRBD2 (6 bases). Germline CDR1 GTSNPN, CDR2 SVGIG (reference sequence). The CDR3 runs 15 residues. Trimming stripped 1 base from V and 4 bases from J, with 14 bases between. The DNA of the CDR3 is TGTGCCTGGAGTGAGGGACTTTTGGATTACAATGAGCAGTTCTTC. Its translation is CAWSEGLLDYNEQFF.

The rearrangement joins TRBV7-3 to TRBJ1-1, with 12 bases lining up with TRBD1. The CDR3 is 15 amino acids. V dropped 5 bases and J dropped 11; count of bases not matched to a gene: 12. Germline CDR1 is SGHTA and CDR2 is FQGTGA. The CDR3 here is CASSITGTGGVGAFF. CDR3 sequence (DNA): TGTGCCAGCAGCATCACCGGGACAGGGGGCGTTGGGGCTTTCTTT.

The chain uses TRBV4-2 and TRBJ2-7, with D perhaps TRBD1 (5 bases). CDR1 is LGHNA and CDR2 is YNFKEQ in the germline V gene. V was pared by 0 bases and J by 4 bases, with 10 bases between. This CDR3 is built from 14 residues. The CDR3 region has the DNA TGTGCCAGCAGCCAAGATGGGGCAGGTTACGAGCAGTACTTC. Translating it yields CASSQDGAGYEQYF.

The rearrangement links TRBV9 to TRBJ2-3, with TRBD2 matching 10 bases. This CDR3 comprises 16 residues. Germline assignment: CDR1 SGDLS and CDR2 YYNGEE. Trimming at V came to 0 bases and at J to 2 bases, leaving 3 bases not matched to a gene. The CDR3 loop reads CASSVATSGITDTQYF. CDR3 DNA: TGTGCCAGCAGCGTAGCTACTAGCGGGATCACAGATACGCAGTATTTT.

This chain uses TRBV5-4 with TRBJ1-2, with 10 nucleotides matching TRBD1. V shed 4 bases and J 4 bases; nucleotides not matched to a gene: 4. The length of the CDR3 is 14 residues. Germline V CDR1 and CDR2: SGHNT, YYREEE (reference sequence). CDR3 DNA: TGTGCCAGCAGCGTCGACAGGGGGCTCTATGGCTACACCTTC. This translates into CASSVDRGLYGYTF.